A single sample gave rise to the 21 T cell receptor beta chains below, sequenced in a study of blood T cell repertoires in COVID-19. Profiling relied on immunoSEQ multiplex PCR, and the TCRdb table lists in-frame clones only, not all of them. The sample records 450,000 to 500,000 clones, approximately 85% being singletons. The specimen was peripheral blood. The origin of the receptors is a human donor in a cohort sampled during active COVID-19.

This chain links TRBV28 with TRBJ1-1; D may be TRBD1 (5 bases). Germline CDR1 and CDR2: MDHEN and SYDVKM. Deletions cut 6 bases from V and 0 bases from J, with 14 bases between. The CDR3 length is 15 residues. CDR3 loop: CASRFSGLMNTEAFF. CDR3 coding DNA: TGTGCCAGCAGATTTTCGGGACTCATGAACACTGAAGCTTTCTTT.

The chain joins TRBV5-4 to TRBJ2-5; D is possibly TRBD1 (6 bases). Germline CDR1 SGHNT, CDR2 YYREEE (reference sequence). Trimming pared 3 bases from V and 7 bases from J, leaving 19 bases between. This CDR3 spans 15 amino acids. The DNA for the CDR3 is TGTGCCAGCAGCTCACTGCAGGGGACGTCCGGGACCCAGTACTTC. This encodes CASSSLQGTSGTQYF.

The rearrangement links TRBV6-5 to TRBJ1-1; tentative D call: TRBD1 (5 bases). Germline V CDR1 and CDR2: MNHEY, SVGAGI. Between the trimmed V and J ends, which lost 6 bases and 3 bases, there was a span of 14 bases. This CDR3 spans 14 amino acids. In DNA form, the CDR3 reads TGTGCCAGCAGGGGTACGGGGGTATACACTGAAGCTTTCTTT. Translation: CASRGTGVYTEAFF.

CDR3 DNA sequence: TGTGCCAGCAGGCAAGAGGGAACCTACGAGCAGTACTTC. Translation: CASRQEGTYEQYF. The chain carries TRBV12-3 or TRBV12-4 and TRBJ2-7; weak D call: TRBD2 (5 bases). This CDR3 has 13 amino acids. V lost 6 bases, J lost 2 bases, and 11 bases lay in between.

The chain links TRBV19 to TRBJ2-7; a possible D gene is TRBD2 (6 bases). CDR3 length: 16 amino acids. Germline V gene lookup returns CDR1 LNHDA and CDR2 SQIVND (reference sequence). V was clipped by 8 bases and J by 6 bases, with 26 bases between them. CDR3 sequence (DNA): TGTGCCAGTTCGTGGGGGGAGCGTCCCCCAGTGGGCGAGCAGTACTTC. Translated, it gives CASSWGERPPVGEQYF.

CDR3 DNA: TGTGCCAGCAGTATCGAGGGTCGGTCCTACAATGAGCAGTTCTTC. Its protein product is CASSIEGRSYNEQFF. V is TRBV27 and J is TRBJ2-1; a possible D gene is TRBD2 (5 bases). Trimming shortened V by 5 bases and J by 1 base, and 12 bases separated the two germline ends. This CDR3 region has 15 residues. CDR1 and CDR2 (germline): MNHEY, SMNVEV (reference sequence).

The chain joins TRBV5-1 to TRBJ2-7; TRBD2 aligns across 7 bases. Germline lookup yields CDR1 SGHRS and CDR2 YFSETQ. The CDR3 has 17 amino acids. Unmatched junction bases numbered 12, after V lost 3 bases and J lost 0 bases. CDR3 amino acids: CASSWTSSGWSSYEQYF. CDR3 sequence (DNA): TGCGCCAGCAGCTGGACTTCTAGCGGTTGGAGCTCCTACGAGCAGTACTTC.

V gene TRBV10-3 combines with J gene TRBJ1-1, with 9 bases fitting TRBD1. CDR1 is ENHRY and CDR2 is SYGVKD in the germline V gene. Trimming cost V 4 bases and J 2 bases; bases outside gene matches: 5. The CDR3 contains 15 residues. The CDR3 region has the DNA TGTGCCATCAGTGGTAGGGGACAGGGCAACACTGAAGCTTTCTTT. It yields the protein CAISGRGQGNTEAFF.

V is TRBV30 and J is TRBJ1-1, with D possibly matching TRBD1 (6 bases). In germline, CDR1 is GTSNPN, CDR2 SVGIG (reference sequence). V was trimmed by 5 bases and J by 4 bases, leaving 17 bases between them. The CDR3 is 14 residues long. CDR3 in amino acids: CAWAGGATFTEAFF. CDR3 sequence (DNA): TGTGCCTGGGCGGGGGGGGCTACTTTCACTGAAGCTTTCTTT. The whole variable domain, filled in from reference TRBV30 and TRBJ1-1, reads SQTIHQWPATLVQPVGSPLSLECTVEGTSNPNLYWYRQAAGRGLQLLFYSVGIGQISSEVPQNLSASRPQDRQFILSSKKLLLSDSGFYLCAWAGGATFTEAFFGQGTRLTVV.

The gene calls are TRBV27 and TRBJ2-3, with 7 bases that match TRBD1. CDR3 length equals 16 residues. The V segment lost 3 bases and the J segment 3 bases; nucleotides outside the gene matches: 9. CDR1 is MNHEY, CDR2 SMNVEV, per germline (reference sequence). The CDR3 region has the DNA TGTGCCAGCAGTTTGGGCAACAGGGGTGTAACAGATACGCAGTATTTT. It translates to CASSLGNRGVTDTQYF.

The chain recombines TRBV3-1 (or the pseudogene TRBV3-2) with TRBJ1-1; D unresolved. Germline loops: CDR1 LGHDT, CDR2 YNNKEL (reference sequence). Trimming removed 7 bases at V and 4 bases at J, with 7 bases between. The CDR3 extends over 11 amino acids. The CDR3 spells CASTGVTEAFF. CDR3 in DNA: TGTGCCAGCACCGGGGTCACTGAAGCTTTCTTT.

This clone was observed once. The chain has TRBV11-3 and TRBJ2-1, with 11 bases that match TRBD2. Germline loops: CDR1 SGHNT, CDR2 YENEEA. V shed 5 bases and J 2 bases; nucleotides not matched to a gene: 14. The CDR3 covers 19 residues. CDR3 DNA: TGTGCCAGCAGCCTAGGGGTTAGCGGGAGGGCCCTTGCCTACAATGAGCAGTTCTTC. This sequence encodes CASSLGVSGRALAYNEQFF.

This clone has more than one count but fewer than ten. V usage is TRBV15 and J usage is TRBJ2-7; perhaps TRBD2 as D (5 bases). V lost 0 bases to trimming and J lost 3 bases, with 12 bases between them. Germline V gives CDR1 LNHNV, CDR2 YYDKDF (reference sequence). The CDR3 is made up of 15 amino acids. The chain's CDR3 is CATSREERLRYEQYF. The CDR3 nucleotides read TGTGCCACCAGCAGAGAAGAGCGGCTTCGCTACGAGCAGTACTTC.

The CDR3 DNA reads TGTGCCAGCAGCCAAGTCGCAGGAACTCACTACGAGCAGTACTTC. It is translated as CASSQVAGTHYEQYF. The V and J genes are TRBV4-2 and TRBJ2-7; D gene unclear. V lost 1 base, J lost 3 bases, and 13 bases lay in between. The CDR3 contains 15 residues. Germline V gives CDR1 LGHNA, CDR2 YNFKEQ.

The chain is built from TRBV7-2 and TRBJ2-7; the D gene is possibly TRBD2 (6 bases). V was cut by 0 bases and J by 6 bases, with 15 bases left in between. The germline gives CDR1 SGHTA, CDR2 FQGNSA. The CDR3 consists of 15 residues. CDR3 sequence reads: CASSLAPQRAAEQYF. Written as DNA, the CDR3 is TGTGCCAGCAGCTTAGCGCCCCAGCGGGCAGCCGAGCAGTACTTC.

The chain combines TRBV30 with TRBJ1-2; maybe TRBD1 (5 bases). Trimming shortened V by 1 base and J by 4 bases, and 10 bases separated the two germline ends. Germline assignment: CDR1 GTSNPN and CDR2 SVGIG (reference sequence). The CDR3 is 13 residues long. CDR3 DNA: TGTGCCTGGAGTGCAGGGAATACCTATGGCTACACCTTC. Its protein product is CAWSAGNTYGYTF.

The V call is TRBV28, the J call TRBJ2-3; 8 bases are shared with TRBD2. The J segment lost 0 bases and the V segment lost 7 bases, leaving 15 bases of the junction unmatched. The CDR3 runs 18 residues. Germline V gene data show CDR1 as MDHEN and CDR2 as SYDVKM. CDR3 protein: CASTLRGTSGSSTDTQYF. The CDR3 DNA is TGTGCCAGCACTCTCAGGGGTACTAGCGGATCTAGCACAGATACGCAGTATTTT.

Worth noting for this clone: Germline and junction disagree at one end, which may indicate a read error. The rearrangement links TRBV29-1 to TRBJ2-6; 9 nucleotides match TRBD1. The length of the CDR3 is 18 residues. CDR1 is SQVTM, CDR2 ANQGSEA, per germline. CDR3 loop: CSAERPGQGSSGANVLTF. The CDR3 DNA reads TGCAGCGCTGAAAGACCGGGACAGGGTTCGTCTGGGGCCAACGTCCTGACTTTC.

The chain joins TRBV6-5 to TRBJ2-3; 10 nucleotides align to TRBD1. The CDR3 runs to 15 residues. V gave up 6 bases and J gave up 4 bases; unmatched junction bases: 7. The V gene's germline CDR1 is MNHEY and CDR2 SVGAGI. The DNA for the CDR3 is TGTGCCAGCAGCCGACAGGGGGCTGGGGCAGATACGCAGTATTTT. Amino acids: CASSRQGAGADTQYF.

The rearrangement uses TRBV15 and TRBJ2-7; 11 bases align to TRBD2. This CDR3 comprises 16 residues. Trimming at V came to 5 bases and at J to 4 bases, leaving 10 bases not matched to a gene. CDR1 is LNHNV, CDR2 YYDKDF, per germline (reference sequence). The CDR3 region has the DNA TGTGCCACCAGCGCGCTTCGGGGACTAGCGGCGTACGAGCAGTACTTC. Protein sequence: CATSALRGLAAYEQYF.

As DNA, the CDR3 is TGTGCCAGCAGTCCTCGACTAGCGGGAGTCATCACAGATACGCAGTATTTT. Residues: CASSPRLAGVITDTQYF. V usage is TRBV27 and J usage is TRBJ2-3; TRBD2 matches 12 bases. V lost 5 bases to trimming and J lost 2 bases; unmatched junction nucleotides: 8. The CDR3 has 17 residues. The germline V gene encodes CDR1 MNHEY and CDR2 SMNVEV (reference sequence).